This is a list of T cell receptor beta chains from one sample in a study of blood T cell repertoires in COVID-19. The repertoire was sequenced with immunoSEQ multiplex PCR; TCRdb's copy has only in-frame clones and lacks some. The table records over 100,000 clones, about nine tenths of them present only once. The sequenced sample was peripheral blood. These receptors were collected from a man aged 45-60 years with acute or convalescent COVID-19. The CDR3 runs from the conserved cysteine through the conserved F or W. The D gene is left open where the match is weak. Expanded clones are given a class, and other clones once, few, many or no size at all.

V	J	D	size	DNA	CDR3
TRBV28	TRBJ2-7	.	.	TGTGCCAGCAGAGGGGCGTACGAGCAGTACTTC	CASRGAYEQYF
TRBV4-1	TRBJ2-5	TRBD2	.	TGCGCCAGCAGTCTAGATGGGGGGGGACAAGAGACCCAGTACTTC	CASSLDGGGQETQYF
TRBV11-2	TRBJ1-1	.	.	TGTGCCAGCAGCTTAAGAACACCTGGAGCTTTCTTT	CASSLRTPGAFF
TRBV7-2	TRBJ2-2	.	.	TGTGCCAGCAGCTTGGGAGATACACGGAACACCGGGGAGCTGTTTTTT	CASSLGDTRNTGELFF
TRBV28	TRBJ2-1	.	.	TGTGCCAGCAGTCCCCTTATTATAGACAATGAGCAGTTCTTC	CASSPLIIDNEQFF
TRBV6-6	TRBJ1-5	TRBD1	.	TGTGCCAGCAGTGATACAGGGGTCGACCAGCCCCAGCATTTT	CASSDTGVDQPQHF
TRBV4-1	TRBJ2-3	TRBD2	once	TGCGCCAGCAGCCAAGGGTCCCTAGCGGGCGATACGCAGTATTTT	CASSQGSLAGDTQYF
TRBV3-1/TRBV3-2	TRBJ2-7	.	.	TGTGCCAGCAGCCCTCGTCGACTGGTCTACGAGCAGTACTTC	CASSPRRLVYEQYF
TRBV5-4	TRBJ2-1	.	.	TGTGCCAGCAGCTTGGCCGTGGGAGAGCCTAGTCGGCAGTTCTTC	CASSLAVGEPSRQFF
TRBV5-6	TRBJ1-4	.	.	TGTGCCAGCAGCTTGTTCTCCTTTGACTTGGGGGGAAAAAATGAAAAACTGTTTTTT	CASSLFSFDLGGKNEKLFF
TRBV2	TRBJ2-4	.	.	TGTGCCACCATAGGAGACCTTCTAGCCAAAAACATTCAGTACTTC	CATIGDLLAKNIQYF
TRBV5-8	TRBJ2-5	TRBD2	.	TGTGCCAGCAGCTCCGGACTAGCGGGACAAGAGACCCAGTACTTC	CASSSGLAGQETQYF
TRBV15	TRBJ2-1	TRBD1	.	TGTGCCACCAGCAGAGGGGGACAGGGCACCTACAATGAGCAGTTCTTC	CATSRGGQGTYNEQFF
TRBV29-1	TRBJ1-1	TRBD1	.	TGCAGCGCCCGGGACAGACCGGGGACTGAAGCTTTCTTT	CSARDRPGTEAFF
TRBV28	TRBJ1-4	.	.	TGTGCCAGCAGTTTCGGCACCCGCATCACCCAGGGGTGGCGAAAACTGTTTTTT	CASSFGTRITQGWRKLFF